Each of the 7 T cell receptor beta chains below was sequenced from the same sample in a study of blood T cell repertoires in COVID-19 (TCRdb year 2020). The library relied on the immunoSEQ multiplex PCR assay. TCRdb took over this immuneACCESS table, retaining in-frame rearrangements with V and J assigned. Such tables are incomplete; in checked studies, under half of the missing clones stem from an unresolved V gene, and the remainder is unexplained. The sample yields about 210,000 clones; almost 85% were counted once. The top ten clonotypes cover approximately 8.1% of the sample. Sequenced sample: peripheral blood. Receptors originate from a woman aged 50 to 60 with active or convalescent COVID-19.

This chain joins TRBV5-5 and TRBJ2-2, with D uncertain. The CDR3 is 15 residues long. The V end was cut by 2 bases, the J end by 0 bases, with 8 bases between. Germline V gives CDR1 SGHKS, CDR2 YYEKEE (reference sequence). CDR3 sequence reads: CASSFYQTNTGELFF. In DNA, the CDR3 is TGTGCCAGCAGCTTTTACCAGACGAACACCGGGGAGCTGTTTTTT.

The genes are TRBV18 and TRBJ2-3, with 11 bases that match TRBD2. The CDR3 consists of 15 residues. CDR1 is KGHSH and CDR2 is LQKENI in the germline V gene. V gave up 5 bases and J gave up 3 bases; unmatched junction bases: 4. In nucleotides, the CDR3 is TGTGCCAGCTCAACTACTAGCGGGAGTACAGATACGCAGTATTTT. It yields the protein CASSTTSGSTDTQYF.

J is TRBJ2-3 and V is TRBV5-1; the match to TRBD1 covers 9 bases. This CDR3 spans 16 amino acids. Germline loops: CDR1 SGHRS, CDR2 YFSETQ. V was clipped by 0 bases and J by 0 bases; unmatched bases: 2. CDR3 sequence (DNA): TGCGCCAGCAGCTTGGATGGGACAGGGAGCACAGATACGCAGTATTTT. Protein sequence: CASSLDGTGSTDTQYF.

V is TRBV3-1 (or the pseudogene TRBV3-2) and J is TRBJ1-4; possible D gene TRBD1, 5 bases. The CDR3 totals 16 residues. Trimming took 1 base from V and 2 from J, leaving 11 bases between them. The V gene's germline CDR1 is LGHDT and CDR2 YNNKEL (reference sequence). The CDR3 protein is CASSQAGAGTNEKLFF. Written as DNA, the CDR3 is TGTGCCAGCAGCCAAGCCGGGGCGGGGACTAATGAAAAACTGTTTTTT.

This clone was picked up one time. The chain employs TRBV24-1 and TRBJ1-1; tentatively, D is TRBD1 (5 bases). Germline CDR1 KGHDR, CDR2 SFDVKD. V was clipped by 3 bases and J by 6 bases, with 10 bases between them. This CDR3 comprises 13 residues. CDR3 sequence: CATSDGARPEAFF. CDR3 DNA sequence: TGTGCCACCAGTGATGGGGCCCGGCCTGAAGCTTTCTTT.

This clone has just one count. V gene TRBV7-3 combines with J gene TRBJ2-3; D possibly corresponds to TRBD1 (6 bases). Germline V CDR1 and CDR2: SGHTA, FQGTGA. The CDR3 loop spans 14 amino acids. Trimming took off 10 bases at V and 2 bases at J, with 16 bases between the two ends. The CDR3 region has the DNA TGTGCCACCTCCCGGACAGCGACCACAGATACGCAGTATTTT. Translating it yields CATSRTATTDTQYF.

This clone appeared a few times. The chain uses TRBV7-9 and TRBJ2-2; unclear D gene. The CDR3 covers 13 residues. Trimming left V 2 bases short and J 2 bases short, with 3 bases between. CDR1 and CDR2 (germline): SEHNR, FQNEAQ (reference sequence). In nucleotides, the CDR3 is TGTGCCAGCAGCTTACCAAACACCGGGGAGCTGTTTTTT. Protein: CASSLPNTGELFF.